This TCR beta chain was found in a study of CD8 T cells in ankylosing spondylitis. Study findings and constraints: The clones that were linked to disease were reported to be significantly enriched in matched synovial fluid samples from ankylosing spondylitis patients. Reactive arthritis synovial fluid and blood were previously reported to contain some motif variants. Disease-linked clones displayed a CD8+ phenotype and appeared relatively rarely in peripheral blood. Blood from ankylosing spondylitis patients appeared to carry a characteristic roughly eight-variant TCR beta motif.

CDR3 length: 15 residues. The ends lost 8 bases at V and 0 bases at J; junction bases unmatched: 7. With molecular barcodes, quantitative 5'-RACE was used to make the TCR beta libraries. Using its own MiXCR run on the 5' RACE reads, TCRdb lists one record per CDR3 protein. This sample yields 650,000 to 800,000 distinct CDR3 sequences, of which roughly 20% are seen a single time; 15% to 20% belongs to the top ten. In regard to this clonotype: Its antigen is undetermined.

J is TRBJ2-1 and V is TRBV12-3 or TRBV12-4, with 7 bases identical to TRBD1. The source material was blood, either unsorted or a sorted T cell fraction (not recorded which). The clonotype originates from a male donor with ankylosing spondylitis. CDR3 loop: CASLETGSSYNEQFF. The CDR3 nucleotides are TGTGCCAGCCTTGAGACAGGGAGCTCCTACAATGAGCAGTTCTTC.